This passage covers 17 T cell receptor beta chains from one sample sequenced in a study of cytomegalovirus exposure and HLA in healthy donors. The study ran its PCR with 60 Vbeta and 13 Jbeta primers. The assay was immunoSEQ multiplex PCR, and TCRdb's table has in-frame clones only and misses some. The sample has roughly 150,000 clones; approximately 76% are singletons. The sample consisted of PBMCs. These receptors all stem from a woman younger than 35 in good health and CMV-seropositive.

V gene TRBV5-6 combines with J gene TRBJ1-2, with D tentatively TRBD1 (6 bases). V shed 0 bases and J shed 4 bases, with 10 bases lying between them. This CDR3 comprises 14 residues. Germline V gene data show CDR1 as SGHDT and CDR2 as YYEEEE. CDR3 DNA sequence: TGTGCCAGCAGCTTGGGCAGGGGAACCTATGGCTACACCTTC. Translated: CASSLGRGTYGYTF.

This clone was recorded once. V usage is TRBV11-2 and J usage is TRBJ1-2, with a possible D match to TRBD1 (6 bases). The V end was cut by 4 bases, the J end by 1 base, with 16 bases between. This CDR3 is built from 16 residues. Germline lookup yields CDR1 SGHAT and CDR2 FQNNGV. The CDR3 spells CASSSGRGARNYGYTF. For the CDR3, the DNA is TGTGCCAGCAGCTCGGGCCGGGGGGCGCGTAACTATGGCTACACCTTC.

This clone has just a few counts. The chain is built from TRBV10-2 and TRBJ1-4; D may be TRBD1 (5 bases). Germline V gene lookup returns CDR1 WSHSY and CDR2 SAAADI. The CDR3 totals 12 residues. The V end lost 2 bases, the J end lost 7 bases, and 5 bases lay between the germline ends. DNA of the CDR3: TGCGCCAGCAGTGAGGACAGTGAAAAACTGTTTTTT. As protein: CASSEDSEKLFF.

This chain links TRBV6-5 with TRBJ1-2, with 10 positions matching TRBD1. Germline V gives CDR1 MNHEY, CDR2 SVGAGI. The CDR3 totals 15 residues. Losses at the gene ends were 5 bases for V and 4 bases for J; bases not matched to a gene: 7. In DNA, the CDR3 is TGTGCCAGCAGTGCGACCGGGACAGGGGCCTATGGCTACACCTTC. Translated: CASSATGTGAYGYTF.

The gene calls are TRBV11-3 and TRBJ2-1, with D unresolved. CDR3 size: 15 residues. V dropped 1 base and J dropped 0 bases, with 7 bases sitting between them. CDR1 and CDR2 from the germline V gene are SGHNT and YENEEA. The CDR3 here is CASSLGGSSYNEQFF. CDR3 sequence (DNA): TGTGCCAGCAGCTTAGGCGGCAGCTCCTACAATGAGCAGTTCTTC.

As regards this clone: The sample carries other DNA sequences with the same CDR3. J is TRBJ1-1 and V is TRBV6-5; D possibly corresponds to TRBD1 (6 bases). V gave up 5 bases and J gave up 1 base, with 8 bases separating them. This CDR3 contains 13 residues. Germline CDR1 and CDR2: MNHEY and SVGAGI. CDR3 DNA sequence: TGTGCCAGCAGTAGAGGGGGGAACACTGAAGCTTTCTTT. Encoded protein: CASSRGGNTEAFF.

The chain has TRBV6-5 and TRBJ2-1, with 7 bases aligning to TRBD1. Per the germline V gene, CDR1 is MNHEY and CDR2 is SVGAGI. This CDR3 spans 16 amino acids. The J segment lost 3 bases and the V segment lost 2 bases, leaving 7 bases of the junction unmatched. The CDR3 reads CASSYVARTGYNEQFF. The CDR3 nucleotides are TGTGCCAGCAGTTACGTAGCTCGGACAGGCTACAATGAGCAGTTCTTC.

The V call is TRBV2, the J call TRBJ2-7; no firm D call. V lost 6 bases and J lost 2, with 8 bases in between. The CDR3 is made up of 12 amino acids. The germline V gene encodes CDR1 SNHLY and CDR2 FYNNEI. Here the CDR3 DNA reads TGTGCCAGCAGAGACCGGGCCTACGAGCAGTACTTC. This sequence encodes CASRDRAYEQYF.

The chain uses TRBV5-6 and TRBJ2-2, with TRBD1 matching over 7 bases. The germline V gene has CDR1 SGHDT and CDR2 YYEEEE. CDR3 length equals 13 residues. Losses at the gene ends were 2 bases for V and 6 bases for J; bases not matched to a gene: 1. The CDR3 protein is CASSFGTAGELFF. CDR3 sequence (DNA): TGTGCCAGCAGCTTCGGGACAGCCGGGGAGCTGTTTTTT.

The V call is TRBV29-1, the J call TRBJ2-7; D is perhaps TRBD1 (6 bases). Per the germline V gene, CDR1 is SQVTM and CDR2 is ANQGSEA. This CDR3 has 12 amino acids. With 6 bases removed from V and 5 bases from J, the gap between germline ends came to 14 bases. CDR3 loop: CSVLRGRDEQYF. The DNA of the CDR3 is TGCAGCGTCCTCAGGGGAAGGGACGAGCAGTACTTC.

The chain recombines TRBV7-9 with TRBJ2-1; D remains unclear. CDR3 size: 14 residues. Germline values: CDR1 SEHNR, CDR2 FQNEAQ (reference sequence). Trimming removed 1 base from V and 8 bases from J, with 12 bases in between. The CDR3 region is CASSLDPIGDEQFF. The CDR3 DNA reads as TGTGCCAGCAGCTTAGACCCGATCGGAGATGAGCAGTTCTTC.

The chain's CDR3 is CASSANLIRDRDLGSGNTIYF. The CDR3 DNA reads TGTGCCAGCAGCGCCAACCTAATCCGGGACAGGGATCTCGGCTCTGGAAACACCATATATTTT. The chain uses TRBV9 and TRBJ1-3; TRBD1 agrees at 9 bases. The V and J ends lost 3 bases and 0 bases, in that order; junction bases with no gene match: 19. CDR1 is SGDLS and CDR2 is YYNGEE in the germline V gene. The CDR3 has 21 residues.

In DNA, the CDR3 is TGTGCCAGCAGCTTCGAGGGGGCCTATCAGCCCCAGCATTTT. Residues: CASSFEGAYQPQHF. The V and J genes are TRBV5-5 and TRBJ1-5, with 7 positions matching TRBD1. Germline CDR1 and CDR2: SGHKS and YYEKEE (reference sequence). The CDR3 length is 14 residues. J lost 5 bases, V lost 2 bases, and 4 bases had no gene match.

The rearrangement links TRBV25-1 to TRBJ2-1, with TRBD1 matching 9 bases. The length of the CDR3 is 15 residues. Germline V CDR1 and CDR2: MGHDK, SYGVNS. Trimming took 6 bases from V and 3 from J; bases not matched to a gene: 6. The CDR3 DNA reads TGTGCCAGCAGCACACCGGGACAGGGCTACAATGAGCAGTTCTTC. It encodes CASSTPGQGYNEQFF.

The rearrangement joins TRBV7-2 to TRBJ1-5; D may be TRBD1 (6 bases). V lost 4 bases to trimming and J lost 3 bases, with 13 bases between them. CDR1 is SGHTA, CDR2 FQGNSA, per germline. This CDR3 has 15 amino acids. Here the CDR3 DNA reads TGTGCCAGCAGCTCCAGGGGCTTTAACAATCAGCCCCAGCATTTT. This encodes CASSSRGFNNQPQHF. The variable domain in full, with the rest retrieved from reference TRBV7-2 and TRBJ1-5, is GAGVSQSPSNKVTEKGKDVELRCDPISGHTALYWYRQSLGQGLEFLIYFQGNSAPDKSGLPSDRFSAERTGGSVSTLTIQRTQQEDSAVYLCASSSRGFNNQPQHFGDGTRLSIL.

This clone was observed a few times. The CDR3 DNA follows: TGTGCCAGCAGCCCAACTAACTATGGCTACACCTTC. Residues: CASSPTNYGYTF. The chain is built from TRBV11-3 and TRBJ1-2, with D uncertain. With 5 bases removed from V and 0 bases from J, the gap between germline ends came to 4 bases. The CDR3 has 12 amino acids. The germline gives CDR1 SGHNT, CDR2 YENEEA. Full variable domain (outside the CDR3, taken from reference TRBV11-3 and TRBJ1-2): EAGVVQSPRYKIIEKKQPVAFWCNPISGHNTLYWYLQNLGQGPELLIRYENEEAVDDSQLPKDRFSAERLKGVDSTLKIQPAELGDSAVYLCASSPTNYGYTFGSGTRLTVV.

V usage is TRBV11-2 and J usage is TRBJ1-6; a possible D gene is TRBD1 (6 bases). V was trimmed by 4 bases and J by 0 bases, leaving 13 bases between them. Per the germline V gene, CDR1 is SGHAT and CDR2 is FQNNGV. This CDR3 has 17 residues. The CDR3 DNA sequence: TGTGCCAGCAGCTGGACAGAAGTAGGCTCCTATAATTCACCCCTCCACTTT. This translates into CASSWTEVGSYNSPLHF.